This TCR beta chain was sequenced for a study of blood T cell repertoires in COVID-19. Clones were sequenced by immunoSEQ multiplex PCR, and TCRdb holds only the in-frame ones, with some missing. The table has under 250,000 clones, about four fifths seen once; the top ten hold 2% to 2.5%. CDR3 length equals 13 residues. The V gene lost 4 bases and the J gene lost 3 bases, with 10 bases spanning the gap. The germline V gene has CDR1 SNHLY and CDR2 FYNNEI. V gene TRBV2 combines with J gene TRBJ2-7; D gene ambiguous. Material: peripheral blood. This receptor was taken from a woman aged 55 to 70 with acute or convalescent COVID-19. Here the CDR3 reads CASSAERLYEQYF. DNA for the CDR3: TGTGCCAGCAGTGCGGAGAGGCTCTACGAGCAGTACTTC.